The clone carrying this T cell receptor beta chain was recorded only once. The data belong to a study of blood T cell repertoires in COVID-19. As for the study in general: COVID-19 samples from acute and convalescent phases originated in the United States, Italy and Spain. PBMCs, B-cell-depleted T cells, or T cells provided the cDNA or gDNA that made up the material.

Assay: immunoSEQ multiplex PCR; the TCRdb copy retains only in-frame clones and omits some. The data hold roughly 150,000 clones, with about nine tenths observed a single time. Sequences were obtained from peripheral blood. The sequence came from a woman at least 80 years old with acute or convalescent COVID-19.

CDR3 loop: CASRPLGQRNQPQHF. CDR3 DNA sequence: TGCGCCAGCAGACCCCTGGGGCAACGCAATCAGCCCCAGCATTTT. The J gene is TRBJ1-5, the V gene TRBV23-1; D is perhaps TRBD1 (5 bases). TRBV23-1 falls under the ORF class, with uncertain function. The ends were cut back, 6 bases at V and 2 bases at J, with 14 bases in the middle. The length of the CDR3 is 15 residues.